These T cell receptor beta chains were read from a single sample in a study of shared clonotypes between healthy human individuals. The protocol was immunoSEQ multiplex PCR, while the TCRdb copy is restricted to in-frame clones and leaves out a portion. This table holds nearly 1,000,000 clones, roughly 72% found once. The sequenced material came from memory CD4+ T cells sorted from blood. These receptors came from a man younger than 35 in good health. Each CDR3 is given with its conserved first and last residue. Each record gives: CDR3 length, V gene, J gene, CDR3 protein.

14	TRBV7-2	TRBJ1-5	CASSLVGGNQPQHF
13	TRBV29-1	TRBJ1-2	CSASRASTNSYTF
17	TRBV15	TRBJ2-7	CATSRALPGAGVTEQYF
16	TRBV19	TRBJ2-7	CASSMVGSLSSYEQYF
12	TRBV11-3	TRBJ2-5	CASSSGTGTQYF
17	TRBV4-3	TRBJ2-5	CASSQGSDRGLWETQYF
13	TRBV27	TRBJ2-7	CASSLSGNPEQYF
19	TRBV4-3	TRBJ2-6	CASSPAWTFQGSGANVLTF
13	TRBV6-1	TRBJ2-3	CASIGYSTDTQYF
15	TRBV4-1	TRBJ1-2	CASSQDEGVDYGYTF
12	TRBV29-1	TRBJ1-1	CSVVGGPTEAFF
15	TRBV29-1	TRBJ2-7	CSVLGGMWTGNEQYF
12	TRBV6-5	TRBJ1-1	CASSYIGTEAFF
15	TRBV28	TRBJ1-5	CASSLMGPSNQPQHF
15	TRBV4-1	TRBJ2-7	CASSQKAGGLHEQYF
15	TRBV9	TRBJ1-2	CASSGTPDSNYGYTF
13	TRBV21-1	TRBJ2-7	CASSKRPPYEQYF
16	TRBV11-1	TRBJ2-4	CASSDRGARGKNIQYF
16	TRBV4-1	TRBJ2-3	CASSQDWGTSMYTQYF
16	TRBV2	TRBJ1-2	CASSESRAETRYGYTF
17	TRBV21-1	TRBJ2-7	CASSKALYREGHYEQYF
15	TRBV5-1	TRBJ2-1	CASSLGDSSYNEQFF
12	TRBV15	TRBJ1-2	CATSKAFLGYTF
15	TRBV6-6	TRBJ1-2	CASSYSTDRVDGYTF
14	TRBV15	TRBJ1-2	CATSRDQGPYGYTF
15	TRBV2	TRBJ1-2	CASSESGVNIYGYTF
14	TRBV9	TRBJ2-3	CASSVRGVTDTQYF
12	TRBV7-9	TRBJ2-7	CASSLAGGEQYF
16	TRBV4-1	TRBJ2-1	CASSHPRAGMDNEQFF
15	TRBV5-6	TRBJ1-6	CASSLDLGGDSPLHF
14	TRBV6-5	TRBJ2-7	CASSYSGPSYEQYF
13	TRBV19	TRBJ2-2	CASSPTGGGELFF
14	TRBV30	TRBJ1-6	CAWGGRTENSPLHF
15	TRBV7-9	TRBJ2-2	CASSSQDPNTGELFF
15	TRBV6-5	TRBJ2-7	CASRPSLERTYEQYF
15	TRBV6-5	TRBJ2-5	CASSYWSGGTETQYF
15	TRBV25-1	TRBJ2-7	CASSEWGTSGGEQYF
16	TRBV7-3	TRBJ1-5	CASSLGGRLADTAQHF
16	TRBV4-1	TRBJ2-2	CASSQAEGKFTGELFF
13	TRBV2	TRBJ2-1	CASRRGSTDEQFF
11	TRBV2	TRBJ2-3	CASRDLDTQYF
14	TRBV10-1	TRBJ2-7	CASSESIQSYEQYF
15	TRBV28	TRBJ2-3	CASRTQGANTDTQYF
11	TRBV2	TRBJ2-7	CASSATGEQYF
13	TRBV6-5	TRBJ2-7	CAISEGQTYEQYF
15	TRBV5-1	TRBJ1-2	CASSLGHLANYGYTF
13	TRBV5-6	TRBJ2-3	CASSLYDVDTQYF
17	TRBV4-2	TRBJ1-1	CASSQVSWQGLRTEAFF
12	TRBV2	TRBJ1-1	CASSVFPSEAFF
17	TRBV5-6	TRBJ2-7	CASSFLGIAGTSYEQYF
15	TRBV5-8	TRBJ1-1	CASSLGAGGNTEAFF
12	TRBV5-1	TRBJ2-7	CASSFREDEQYF
13	TRBV6-5	TRBJ2-1	CASSYRVPNEQFF
16	TRBV5-4	TRBJ2-1	CASSLNGGSAYNEQFF
14	TRBV19	TRBJ2-3	CASGPASGTDTQYF
15	TRBV6-6	TRBJ1-5	CASSYSSGGRQPQHF
13	TRBV5-1	TRBJ1-5	CASRDSDNQPQHF
13	TRBV25-1	TRBJ1-1	CASSRGANTEAFF
14	TRBV7-8	TRBJ2-1	CASSQDLSYNEQFF